The 22 T cell receptor beta chains below all came from one sample that was sequenced in a study of metastatic and nonmetastatic thyroid tumors. TCRdb reanalyzed the PCR reads via MiXCR. The repertoire holds 85,000 to 100,000 clones, about 12% seen once, with around 11% in the top ten. No treatment of any kind had been given to any patient before thyroid surgery. The sample consisted of blood. These TCRs come from a female donor with papillary thyroid cancer or a benign thyroid nodule (not recorded which). Some clones in this sample may be carry-over from other donors' samples.

In this sample, this clone turned up a few times. A junction boundary mismatches the germline segment, possibly from a read error. The J gene is TRBJ2-2, the V gene TRBV7-8, with a tentative D call TRBD1 (5 bases). CDR3 length equals 16 residues. Germline CDR1 is SGHVS and CDR2 is FQNEAQ. CDR3 coding DNA: TGTGCCAACAGCTTAGGCACTACAGGAAAGACCGGGGAGCTGTTTTTT. This gives the protein CANSLGTTGKTGELFF.

This clone appeared a few times. This chain uses TRBV6-1 with TRBJ2-3; D is perhaps TRBD1 or TRBD2 (7 bases each). The CDR3 sequence is 15 residues long. V was trimmed by 5 bases and J by 0 bases, leaving 12 bases between them. Germline CDR1 reads MNHNS; CDR2 reads SASEGT. CDR3 region: CASSRGRGSTDTQYF. For the CDR3, the DNA is TGTGCCAGCAGTAGGGGGCGGGGGAGCACAGATACGCAGTATTTT.

This clone was detected only a few times. At one end the junction does not follow the germline gene, possibly because of a read error. Written as DNA, the CDR3 is TGTGCCAGTAGTGAGAGCTCTGGGGACGACGTACTGACTTTC. Protein sequence: CASSESSGDDVLTF. J is TRBJ2-6 and V is TRBV19; either TRBD1 or TRBD2 may fit D (5 bases each). Germline V gene lookup returns CDR1 LNHDA and CDR2 SQIVND (reference sequence). The CDR3 is 14 residues long.

This rearrangement joins TRBV5-6 to TRBJ2-7; D not resolved. The CDR3 is 11 residues long. V lost 3 bases to trimming and J lost 2 bases, with 3 bases between them. Per germline, CDR1 SGHDT and CDR2 YYEEEE. CDR3 sequence: CASSSAYEQYF. In nucleotides, the CDR3 is TGTGCCAGCAGCTCGGCCTACGAGCAGTACTTC.

In this sample, this clone turned up many times. The gene calls are TRBV12-3 or TRBV12-4 and TRBJ2-1; TRBD2 matches at 8 bases. The ends lost 2 bases at V and 2 bases at J; junction bases unmatched: 8. This CDR3 has 17 amino acids. The CDR3 region has the DNA TGTGCCAGCAGTTTAAGGGTAGCGGGGCTAACCTACAATGAGCAGTTCTTC. Translating gives CASSLRVAGLTYNEQFF.

This clone has ten or more counts. The chain recombines TRBV11-2 with TRBJ2-7; the D gene is possibly TRBD1 (6 bases). CDR3 length: 15 amino acids. Trimming took 1 base from V and 3 from J, leaving 13 bases between them. Germline CDR1 SGHAT, CDR2 FQNNGV. CDR3 in amino acids: CASSLGGPESYEQYF. In DNA, the CDR3 is TGTGCCAGCAGCTTAGGGGGGCCAGAAAGCTACGAGCAGTACTTC.

The chain uses TRBV19 and TRBJ2-7; D could derive from TRBD1 or TRBD2 (5 bases each). This CDR3 comprises 13 residues. Per germline, CDR1 LNHDA and CDR2 SQIVND (reference sequence). The V end was cut by 6 bases, the J end by 6 bases, with 15 bases between. The CDR3 protein is CASRTAFGVEQYF. DNA of the CDR3: TGTGCCAGTAGGACAGCCTTCGGGGTCGAGCAGTACTTC.

This clone was seen ten or more times. The chain uses TRBV4-3 and TRBJ1-4, with D unresolved. Trimming cost V 1 base and J 8 bases, with 14 bases left between them. Germline CDR1 LGHNA, CDR2 YSLEER. The CDR3 spans 15 residues. CDR3 region: CASSQGSGYREKLFF. CDR3 in DNA: TGCGCCAGCAGCCAAGGGTCGGGGTACCGGGAAAAACTGTTTTTT.

This clone has ten or more counts. The chain carries TRBV30 and TRBJ1-3, with a tentative D call TRBD1 (5 bases). CDR3 length: 15 amino acids. Germline CDR1 reads GTSNPN; CDR2 reads SVGIG (reference sequence). The V end lost 8 bases, the J end lost 0 bases, and 17 bases lay between the germline ends. CDR3 nucleotides: TGTGCCGCTGACCTCTCCGGGACCTCTGGAAACACCATATATTTT. This sequence encodes CAADLSGTSGNTIYF.

This clone was seen at least ten times. Written as DNA, the CDR3 is TGTGCCAGCAGCTTAGAGCCAGTTACCTACGAGCAGTACTTC. Its translation: CASSLEPVTYEQYF. The V gene is TRBV7-9, the J gene TRBJ2-7; D not certain. This CDR3 spans 14 amino acids. Deletions cut 1 base from V and 2 bases from J, with 9 bases between. CDR1 is SEHNR and CDR2 is FQNEAQ in the germline V gene (reference sequence).

This clone was observed a few times. This rearrangement joins TRBV6-1 to TRBJ2-7; D not resolved. Looked up from germline, CDR1 is MNHNS and CDR2 is SASEGT. V gave up 5 bases and J gave up 0 bases, with 11 bases separating them. The CDR3 loop spans 14 amino acids. This CDR3 reads CASSPDPASYEQYF. The CDR3 DNA follows: TGTGCCAGCAGTCCCGACCCAGCCTCCTACGAGCAGTACTTC.

Ten or more counts support this clone. The chain joins TRBV7-9 to TRBJ1-2; TRBD1 might be the D (6 bases). The CDR3 extends over 16 amino acids. The ends were cut back, 4 bases at V and 4 bases at J, with 19 bases in the middle. Germline V gene data show CDR1 as SEHNR and CDR2 as FQNEAQ (reference sequence). The CDR3 DNA reads as TGTGCCAGCAGCTCCCCAGGGGCCACCCCCCCCTATGGCTACACCTTC. As protein: CASSSPGATPPYGYTF.

This clone has a count of ten or more. The chain joins TRBV28 to TRBJ2-5, with 8 bases matching TRBD1. CDR3 length: 14 amino acids. Unmatched junction bases numbered 5, after V lost 2 bases and J lost 6 bases. Germline loops: CDR1 MDHEN, CDR2 SYDVKM. The CDR3 DNA follows: TGTGCCAGCAGTTTACAGGGGGCAGCAAAGACCCAGTACTTC. Amino acid sequence: CASSLQGAAKTQYF. The whole variable domain, remainder taken from reference TRBV28 and TRBJ2-5, is DVKVTQSSRYLVKRTGEKVFLECVQDMDHENMFWYRQDPGLGLRLIYFSYDVKMKEKGDIPEGYSVSREKKERFSLILESASTNQTSMYLCASSLQGAAKTQYFGPGTRLLVL.

Ten or more counts support this clone. The same CDR3 also results from other DNA sequences found in this sample. The V call is TRBV5-6, the J call TRBJ2-1; 14 bases are a match to TRBD2. Losses at the gene ends were 1 base for V and 6 bases for J; bases not matched to a gene: 6. CDR3 length: 17 amino acids. Germline lookup yields CDR1 SGHDT and CDR2 YYEEEE. CDR3 sequence: CASSLTRLAGGLNEQFF. The CDR3 nucleotides read TGTGCCAGCAGCTTGACTCGACTAGCGGGAGGGCTCAATGAGCAGTTCTTC.

Ten or more counts support this clone. The chain employs TRBV20-1 and TRBJ1-2; the D is unclear. The germline gives CDR1 DFQATT, CDR2 SNEGSKA (reference sequence). The CDR3 consists of 14 residues. V lost 1 base, J lost 6 bases, and 15 bases lay in between. The chain's CDR3 is CSARAEERSDGYTF. The CDR3 DNA follows: TGCAGTGCTAGAGCGGAGGAAAGATCTGATGGCTACACCTTC.

This clone was counted many times. J is TRBJ2-2 and V is TRBV5-1, with 9 bases identical to TRBD2. Germline loops: CDR1 SGHRS, CDR2 YFSETQ. The length of the CDR3 is 18 residues. J lost 5 bases, V lost 3 bases, and 14 bases had no gene match. The CDR3 DNA reads TGCGCCAGCAGCTGGGCAGTAGGACGGCTAGCGGGGACCGGGGAGCTGTTTTTT. Its protein product is CASSWAVGRLAGTGELFF. The complete variable domain, with remaining parts taken from reference TRBV5-1 and TRBJ2-2, reads KAGVTQTPRYLIKTRGQQVTLSCSPISGHRSVSWYQQTPGQGLQFLFEYFSETQRNKGNFPGRFSGRQFSNSRSEMNVSTLELGDSALYLCASSWAVGRLAGTGELFFGEGSRLTVL.

This clone was counted a few times. A much larger clonotype is one base distant, so this may be a read error. V is TRBV11-3 and J is TRBJ2-3; D gene uncertain. The germline V gene has CDR1 SGHNT and CDR2 YENEEA. CDR3 size: 13 residues. Trimming shortened V by 4 bases and J by 7 bases, and 12 bases separated the two germline ends. In DNA, the CDR3 is TGTGCCAGCAGCTCCGAGAGTACATATACGCAGTATTTT. This encodes CASSSESTYTQYF. The variable domain in full, with the rest retrieved from reference TRBV11-3 and TRBJ2-3, is EAGVVQSPRYKIIEKKQPVAFWCNPISGHNTLYWYLQNLGQGPELLIRYENEEAVDDSQLPKDRFSAERLKGVDSTLKIQPAELGDSAVYLCASSSESTYTQYFGPGTRLTVL.

This clone appeared a few times. The chain's CDR3 is CASIGDSNNSPLHF. The CDR3 DNA reads as TGTGCCAGCATTGGGGACAGCAATAATTCACCCCTCCACTTT. J is TRBJ1-6 and V is TRBV2, with 7 bases fitting TRBD1. Germline V lookup: CDR1 SNHLY, CDR2 FYNNEI. Trimming at V came to 7 bases and at J to 5 bases, leaving 5 bases not matched to a gene. This CDR3 has 14 amino acids.

The gene calls are TRBV12-3 or TRBV12-4 and TRBJ2-7; D may match TRBD1 or TRBD2 (5 bases each). V was trimmed by 2 bases and J by 2 bases, leaving 10 bases between them. The CDR3 is 14 residues long. The CDR3 sequence is CASSLPGRPYEQYF. CDR3 in DNA: TGTGCCAGCAGTTTACCGGGGCGCCCCTACGAGCAGTACTTC.

There are many counts of this clone. The rearrangement joins TRBV10-3 to TRBJ2-5; D perhaps matches TRBD2 (6 bases). V was clipped by 11 bases and J by 3 bases, with 16 bases between them. The V gene's germline CDR1 is ENHRY and CDR2 SYGVKD. The CDR3 extends over 13 amino acids. The CDR3 DNA follows: TGTGCCTCGGGGGTTGAGGGGAAAGAGACCCAGTACTTC. Its protein is CASGVEGKETQYF.

This clone was seen at least ten times. The chain has TRBV12-3 or TRBV12-4 and TRBJ2-7, with D hard to call. The CDR3 totals 14 residues. V was clipped by 2 bases and J by 1 base, with 9 bases between them. The CDR3 reads CASSLSDASYEQYF. CDR3 nucleotide sequence: TGTGCCAGCAGTTTAAGCGACGCATCCTACGAGCAGTACTTC.

The sample holds many counts of this clone. J is TRBJ2-1 and V is TRBV7-9; TRBD2 aligns across 11 bases. V was pared by 3 bases and J by 8 bases, with 6 bases of the junction left unmatched. The CDR3 length is 15 residues. In germline, CDR1 is SEHNR, CDR2 FQNEAQ (reference sequence). As DNA, the CDR3 is TGTGCCAGCAGCTTCCCGACTAGCGGGACTGATGAGCAGTTCTTC. As protein: CASSFPTSGTDEQFF. The full variable domain, in which reference TRBV7-9 and TRBJ2-1 provide the parts outside the CDR3, is DTGVSQNPRHKITKRGQNVTFRCDPISEHNRLYWYRQTLGQGPEFLTYFQNEAQLEKSRLLSDRFSAERPKGSFSTLEIQRTEQGDSAMYLCASSFPTSGTDEQFFGPGTRLTVL.